Detailed here is one TCR beta chain. Its specificity is unknown. Amplification of TCR alpha and beta CDR3 regions from RNA used iRepertoire nested multiplex PCR. TCRdb recomputed calls from the multiplex PCR reads with MiXCR, one row per CDR3 protein. The sample yields around 130,000 distinct CDR3 sequences, around 25% seen once. This sample stems from a study of glioma-infiltrating T cells. Study conclusions and caveats: Tissue-blood divergence was below expectation in non-neoplastic patients, above in gliomas. CDR3 overlap between tissue and blood was very small.

Germline V gene data show CDR1 as MNHEY and CDR2 as SMNVEV (reference sequence). The CDR3 is 15 residues long. V was clipped by 7 bases and J by 5 bases, with 15 bases between them. The sequenced sample consisted of glioma tissue, nonneoplastic brain tissue, or PBMCs (not recorded which). The V and J genes are TRBV27 and TRBJ1-6; D gene uncertain. The TCR comes from a human donor with low-grade glioma or glioblastoma, undergoing nonglioma brain surgery, or in good health (not recorded which). The CDR3 spells CASTLVPQDNSPLHF. The DNA for the CDR3 is TGTGCCAGCACCTTAGTTCCTCAGGATAATTCACCCCTCCACTTT.